These 30 T cell receptor beta chains originate from one sample sequenced in a study of T cell repertoires in cytomegalovirus infection. TCRdb used MiXCR to reprocess the reads, holding one entry per CDR3 protein. The repertoire holds 90,000 to 130,000 distinct CDR3 sequences, with around 10% as singletons. These TCRs are of unknown antigen specificity. The sequenced sample was PBMCs, sequenced either directly or after in vitro stimulation (not recorded which). All receptors come from a human donor in good health (CMV status not recorded). Some clones in this sample may be carry-over from other donors' samples.

In its sample, this clonotype was seen a few times. The chain recombines TRBV20-1 with TRBJ1-5; no firm D call. The V end was cut by 1 base, the J end by 0 bases, with 13 bases between. This CDR3 comprises 16 residues. Germline V gene sequence: CDR1 DFQATT, CDR2 SNEGSKA (reference sequence). DNA of the CDR3: TGCAGTGCTAGAGGACTAGGGCAGAATAGCAATCAGCCCCAGCATTTT. It translates to CSARGLGQNSNQPQHF.

V gene TRBV29-1 combines with J gene TRBJ1-1; 10 bases map to TRBD1. CDR1 is SQVTM, CDR2 ANQGSEA, per germline. The CDR3 contains 15 residues. The V gene end was trimmed by 1 base and the J gene end by 6 bases; junction bases not matched to a gene: 8. The CDR3 sequence: CSVEGTGGVYAEAFF. The DNA of the CDR3 is TGCAGCGTTGAAGGGACAGGGGGAGTTTACGCTGAAGCTTTCTTT.

The genes are TRBV28 and TRBJ1-2, with 8 bases fitting TRBD1. The CDR3 covers 16 residues. After removal of 3 bases from V and 3 bases from J, the junction contained 9 bases not matched to a gene. The germline V gene has CDR1 MDHEN and CDR2 SYDVKM. In DNA, the CDR3 is TGTGCCAGCAGTTTGTCCGGGACAGGAGACTACTATGGCTACACCTTC. Translated, it gives CASSLSGTGDYYGYTF.

This clonotype came up many times. The V and J genes are TRBV7-9 and TRBJ1-1, with 7 bases identical to TRBD1. Germline CDR1 is SEHNR and CDR2 is FQNEAQ (reference sequence). CDR3 length: 14 amino acids. V lost 3 bases to trimming and J lost 4 bases; unmatched junction nucleotides: 5. Here the CDR3 reads CASSLESGGTEAFF. The CDR3 DNA sequence: TGTGCCAGCAGCTTGGAATCAGGGGGCACTGAAGCTTTCTTT.

This clonotype was seen repeatedly, ten times or more. The chain carries TRBV12-5 and TRBJ2-5; 7 nucleotides line up with TRBD1. CDR3 size: 15 residues. The V segment lost 6 bases and the J segment 5 bases; nucleotides outside the gene matches: 12. In germline, CDR1 is LGHNT, CDR2 FRNRAP. CDR3 DNA: TGTGCTAGTGGACTAGGGACAGCCTTGGAGGAGACCCAGTACTTC. It specifies CASGLGTALEETQYF.

This clonotype was counted many times. The V gene is TRBV9, the J gene TRBJ2-1; D uncertain. The V end lost 0 bases, the J end lost 8 bases, and 9 bases lay between the germline ends. The CDR3 consists of 13 residues. CDR1 and CDR2 (germline): SGDLS, YYNGEE. The DNA for the CDR3 is TGTGCCAGCAGCGTAGCTATGGATGATGAGCAGTTCTTC. Translated: CASSVAMDDEQFF.

This clonotype has at least ten counts. The chain employs TRBV7-8 and TRBJ2-1; 9 bases are a match to TRBD2. The CDR3 runs to 16 residues. CDR1 is SGHVS, CDR2 FQNEAQ, per germline. V was pared by 1 base and J by 7 bases, with 8 bases of the junction left unmatched. CDR3 sequence reads: CASSLVVTSGLNEQFF. CDR3 DNA sequence: TGTGCCAGCAGCTTAGTCGTGACTAGCGGCTTAAATGAGCAGTTCTTC.

This clonotype was found many times. The chain is built from TRBV7-2 and TRBJ2-1, with TRBD2 matching 9 bases. Looked up from germline, CDR1 is SGHTA and CDR2 is FQGNSA. The CDR3 runs 17 residues. Trimming took 5 bases from V and 8 from J; bases not matched to a gene: 16. The CDR3 region is CASSIPLAGEVSDEQFF. In DNA, the CDR3 is TGTGCCAGCAGCATCCCCTTAGCGGGAGAAGTTAGCGATGAGCAGTTCTTC.

The table lists this clonotype with many counts. J is TRBJ1-1 and V is TRBV7-2; D is uncertain. V was cut by 0 bases and J by 4 bases, with 9 bases left in between. The CDR3 spans 14 residues. The germline CDR1 and CDR2 sequences are SGHTA and FQGNSA. DNA for the CDR3: TGTGCCAGCAGCTTAGCATCAAAACTCACTGAAGCTTTCTTT. It is translated as CASSLASKLTEAFF.

This clonotype was recorded at least ten times. The gene calls are TRBV20-1 and TRBJ1-2, with a weak D call TRBD1 (6 bases). This CDR3 spans 16 amino acids. Germline CDR1 reads DFQATT; CDR2 reads SNEGSKA (reference sequence). Trimming pared 0 bases from V and 3 bases from J, leaving 17 bases between. The chain's CDR3 is CSAREPPRGLYYGYTF. In DNA form, the CDR3 reads TGCAGTGCTAGAGAACCACCCAGGGGCCTTTACTATGGCTACACCTTC.

This clonotype was recorded at least ten times. The chain recombines TRBV25-1 with TRBJ2-1, with 9 bases lining up with TRBD2. V dropped 6 bases and J dropped 5; count of bases not matched to a gene: 5. This CDR3 spans 14 amino acids. The germline V gene has CDR1 MGHDK and CDR2 SYGVNS. CDR3 loop: CASRPSGAHNEQFF. The CDR3 bases are TGTGCCAGCAGGCCTAGCGGGGCCCACAATGAGCAGTTCTTC. Supplemented by reference TRBV25-1 and TRBJ2-1, the full variable domain reads EADIYQTPRYLVIGTGKKITLECSQTMGHDKMYWYQQDPGMELHLIHYSYGVNSTEKGDLSSESTVSRIRTEHFPLTLESARPSHTSQYLCASRPSGAHNEQFFGPGTRLTVL.

The chain recombines TRBV7-3 with TRBJ2-6, with 10 bases fitting TRBD1. Germline V gene sequence: CDR1 SGHTA, CDR2 FQGTGA. This CDR3 region has 17 residues. J was trimmed by 3 bases and V by 1 base; bases with no gene match: 3. The DNA of the CDR3 is TGTGCCAGCAGCTTAATGGGACAGGGGAGTGGGGCCAACGTCCTGACTTTC. Protein: CASSLMGQGSGANVLTF.

This clonotype was seen many times. V gene TRBV7-2 combines with J gene TRBJ1-1; D not certain. V was pared by 5 bases and J by 2 bases, with 9 bases between. CDR3 size: 13 residues. CDR1 and CDR2 from the germline V gene are SGHTA and FQGNSA. The CDR3 DNA is TGTGCCAGCAGCCTCACAACCAACACTGAAGCTTTCTTT. This sequence encodes CASSLTTNTEAFF.

The J gene is TRBJ1-5, the V gene TRBV12-3 or TRBV12-4, with D perhaps TRBD1 (5 bases). Trimming stripped 8 bases from V and 11 bases from J, with 25 bases between. The CDR3 is made up of 15 amino acids. Here the CDR3 DNA reads TGTGCCAGCGGACCCAATTCAGGGAAACAATCAGCCCAGCATTTT. Protein: CASGPNSGKQSAQHF.

This clonotype has ten or more counts. The CDR3 reads CASSPRTGNQPQHF. DNA of the CDR3: TGTGCCAGCAGTCCCCGGACAGGGAATCAGCCCCAGCATTTT. The chain has TRBV27 and TRBJ1-5; 8 nucleotides align to TRBD1. Germline CDR1 reads MNHEY; CDR2 reads SMNVEV (reference sequence). With 5 bases clipped from V and 4 bases from J, the junction kept 4 bases outside the gene matches. The CDR3 has 14 amino acids.

This clonotype was counted many times. The rearrangement joins TRBV7-8 to TRBJ1-1; 10 bases agree with TRBD1. V trimming: 3 bases; J trimming: 4 bases; junction bases outside the gene matches: 8. CDR3 length: 16 residues. Germline values: CDR1 SGHVS, CDR2 FQNEAQ. The CDR3 DNA follows: TGTGCCAGCAGCTTGGGGGACAGGGGACGGAGCACTGAAGCTTTCTTT. Translation gives CASSLGDRGRSTEAFF.

This clonotype was seen a handful of times. V usage is TRBV25-1 and J usage is TRBJ2-5; D is possibly TRBD1 (5 bases). Germline-derived CDR1 and CDR2 are MGHDK and SYGVNS. The V and J ends lost 2 bases and 11 bases respectively, with 9 bases between them. This CDR3 spans 11 amino acids. CDR3 nucleotide sequence: TGTGCCAGCAGTGAAAGACAGTTTCAGTACTTC. This codes for CASSERQFQYF.

The sample holds many counts of this clonotype. This sequence joins TRBV19 and TRBJ1-1, with D possibly being TRBD1 (5 bases). CDR1 is LNHDA and CDR2 is SQIVND in the germline V gene (reference sequence). Trimming removed 5 bases from V and 11 bases from J, with 18 bases in between. The CDR3 loop spans 13 amino acids. CDR3 amino acids: CASSAGTPGVAFF. DNA for the CDR3: TGTGCCAGTAGTGCTGGGACGCCTGGTGTGGCTTTCTTT.

This clonotype appeared many times. A read error may produce the germline difference seen at one junction end. This chain links TRBV7-8 with TRBJ2-3; perhaps TRBD1 as D (5 bases). CDR3 length equals 17 residues. Germline lookup yields CDR1 SGHVS and CDR2 FQNEAQ. The CDR3 reads CASSLVGPRRGTDTQYF. The CDR3 DNA reads as TGTGCCAGCAGCTTAGTTGGCCCCCGAAGGGGCACGGATACGCAGTATTTT. The complete variable domain, with remaining parts taken from reference TRBV7-8 and TRBJ2-3, reads GAGVSQSPRYKVAKRGQDVALRCDPISGHVSLFWYQQALGQGPEFLTYFQNEAQLDKSGLPSDRFFAERPEGSVSTLKIQRTQQEDSAVYLCASSLVGPRRGTDTQYFGPGTRLTVL.

This clonotype was observed many times. This rearrangement joins TRBV7-4 to TRBJ1-4; the D gene is possibly TRBD1 (6 bases). V was shortened by 7 bases and J by 4 bases, with 16 bases between the two germline ends. Per germline, CDR1 SGHVT and CDR2 SQSDAQ. This CDR3 is 15 amino acids long. The CDR3 is CASNPLGGINEKLFF. In nucleotides, the CDR3 is TGTGCCAGCAACCCTTTAGGGGGTATTAATGAAAAACTGTTTTTT. Full variable domain (outside the CDR3, taken from reference TRBV7-4 and TRBJ1-4): GAGVSQSPRYKVAKRGRDVALRCDSISGHVTLYWYRQTLGQGSEVLTYSQSDAQRDKSGRPSGRFSAERPERSVSTLKIQRTEQGDSAVYLCASNPLGGINEKLFFGSGTQLSVL.

With regard to this clonotype: A read error is possible here, since a much larger clone lies one base away. This likely comes from a read error, as the CDR3 has no conserved phenylalanine or tryptophan at its end. J is TRBJ2-4 and V is TRBV28; D possibly uses TRBD1 or TRBD2 (6 bases each). The CDR3 is 15 residues long. The V end was cut by 7 bases, the J end by 6 bases, with 19 bases between. Germline V lookup: CDR1 MDHEN, CDR2 SYDVKM. Here the CDR3 reads CASTGGGQGANIQYL. In nucleotides, the CDR3 is TGTGCCAGCACCGGAGGGGGGCAGGGCGCAAACATTCAGTACCTC.

The chain uses TRBV15 and TRBJ1-2, with a tentative D call TRBD1 (5 bases). The V gene lost 7 bases and the J gene lost 8 bases, with 23 bases spanning the gap. The CDR3 extends over 15 amino acids. CDR1 LNHNV and CDR2 YYDKDF come from the germline V gene (reference sequence). Written as DNA, the CDR3 is TGTGCCACCAAACCAGGGACGGTCCTGAGTGAGGGCTACACCTTC. Its translation: CATKPGTVLSEGYTF.

This clonotype has ten or more counts. The rearrangement uses TRBV7-2 and TRBJ2-5, with D perhaps TRBD1 (5 bases). Per germline, CDR1 SGHTA and CDR2 FQGNSA. The CDR3 has 15 residues. V lost 4 bases, J lost 5 bases, and 17 bases lay in between. The CDR3 protein is CASSSRDSPVETQYF. As DNA, the CDR3 is TGTGCCAGCAGCTCCAGAGACAGTCCAGTGGAGACCCAGTACTTC.

The CDR3 loop reads CASSLRPGQGCQPQHF. Written as DNA, the CDR3 is TGTGCCAGCAGCTTAAGACCTGGACAGGGTTGTCAGCCCCAGCATTTT. The chain couples TRBV7-9 to TRBJ1-5; 8 bases align to TRBD1. Losses at the gene ends were 2 bases for V and 6 bases for J; bases not matched to a gene: 9. CDR1 is SEHNR and CDR2 is FQNEAQ in the germline V gene (reference sequence). The CDR3 has 16 amino acids.

This clonotype was seen many times. The V gene is TRBV7-8, the J gene TRBJ1-1; 9 nucleotides match TRBD1. V shed 6 bases and J 4 bases; nucleotides not matched to a gene: 6. The germline V gene encodes CDR1 SGHVS and CDR2 FQNEAQ. The CDR3 spans 14 residues. As DNA, the CDR3 is TGTGCCAGCAGGGACCGGGACAGGGTCACTGAAGCTTTCTTT. Residues: CASRDRDRVTEAFF.

This clonotype has ten or more counts. The chain recombines TRBV7-2 with TRBJ2-3; 11 nucleotides agree with TRBD2. The V segment lost 5 bases and the J segment 1 base; nucleotides outside the gene matches: 11. The germline CDR1 and CDR2 sequences are SGHTA and FQGNSA. This CDR3 comprises 18 residues. The CDR3 DNA sequence: TGTGCCAGCAGCCCGAGGGTAGCGGGAGGGAGGCGCACAGATACGCAGTATTTT. Its translation: CASSPRVAGGRRTDTQYF.

This clonotype was detected a few times. V usage is TRBV28 and J usage is TRBJ2-3; 7 bases agree with TRBD2. CDR3 size: 20 residues. Trimming removed 1 base from V and 0 bases from J; junction bases left unmatched: 16. Per germline, CDR1 MDHEN and CDR2 SYDVKM. The CDR3 loop reads CASSLSTPWSSGPSTDTQYF. The CDR3 DNA reads TGTGCCAGCAGTTTATCTACCCCGTGGAGTAGCGGGCCTAGCACAGATACGCAGTATTTT.

This clonotype was recorded many times. This chain joins TRBV6-2 or TRBV6-3 and TRBJ1-2; D is undetermined. This CDR3 spans 14 amino acids. V was cut by 7 bases and J by 0 bases, with 12 bases left in between. Germline V CDR1 and CDR2: MNHEY, SVGEGT. DNA of the CDR3: TGTGCCAGCACCGCTGGAGGGTCTAACTATGGCTACACCTTC. Translation gives CASTAGGSNYGYTF.

This clonotype was found many times. The chain has TRBV4-1 and TRBJ1-1; 7 bases agree with TRBD1. There are 15 residues in the CDR3. The ends lost 5 bases at V and 0 bases at J; junction bases unmatched: 6. The germline V gene has CDR1 MGHRA and CDR2 YSYEKL. This chain's CDR3 is CASSEWTGMNTEAFF. Here the CDR3 DNA reads TGCGCCAGCAGCGAATGGACAGGCATGAACACTGAAGCTTTCTTT.

This clonotype has just a few counts. This chain connects TRBV19 to TRBJ1-3, with D unclear. Trimming removed 5 bases from V and 4 bases from J, with 6 bases in between. The germline V gene has CDR1 LNHDA and CDR2 SQIVND (reference sequence). The CDR3 has 12 amino acids. The CDR3 region is CASSLIGNTIYF. The DNA of the CDR3 is TGTGCCAGTAGTTTAATCGGAAACACCATATATTTT.